Below, one T cell receptor (beta chain) is given with its context. Its specificity is unknown. These data come from a study of chemoradiotherapy in HPV16-positive cancers. The overall study: Candidate HPV-specific clones and shared TCR motifs came from two HPV16-positive patients. Study-wide points: For HPV16-positive patients, expanding HPV-responsive T cells associated with longer recurrence-free survival.

The protocol was immunoSEQ multiplex PCR, while the TCRdb copy is restricted to in-frame clones and leaves out a portion. The sample includes approximately 12,000 clones, roughly 78% of them seen just once. The sequence was collected from a human donor with HPV-associated anogenital cancer. This sample was taken from a patient who underwent chemoradiotherapy.

CDR3 in amino acids: CASSLATLSYEQYF. CDR3 sequence (DNA): TGCGCCAGCAGCTTGGCCACTCTCTCCTACGAGCAGTACTTC. The V call is TRBV5-1, the J call TRBJ2-7; D not resolved. This CDR3 comprises 14 residues. V was pared by 0 bases and J by 0 bases, with 7 bases between. Per germline, CDR1 SGHRS and CDR2 YFSETQ.